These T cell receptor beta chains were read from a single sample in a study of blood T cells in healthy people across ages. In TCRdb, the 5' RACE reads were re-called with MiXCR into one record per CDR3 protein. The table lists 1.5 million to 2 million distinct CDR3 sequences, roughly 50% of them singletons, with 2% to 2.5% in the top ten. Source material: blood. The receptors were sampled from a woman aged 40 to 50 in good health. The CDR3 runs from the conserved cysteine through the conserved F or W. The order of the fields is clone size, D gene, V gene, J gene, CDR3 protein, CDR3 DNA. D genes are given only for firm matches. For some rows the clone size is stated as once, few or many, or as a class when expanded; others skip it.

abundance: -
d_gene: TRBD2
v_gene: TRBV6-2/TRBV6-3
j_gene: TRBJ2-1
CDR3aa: CASSYSGLAGGREQFF
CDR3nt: TGTGCCAGCAGTTACTCTGGACTAGCGGGGGGCAGGGAGCAGTTCTTC

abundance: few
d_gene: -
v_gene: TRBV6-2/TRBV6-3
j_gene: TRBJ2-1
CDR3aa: CASSYRGDNEQFF
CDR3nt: TGTGCCAGCAGTTACAGGGGGGACAATGAGCAGTTCTTC

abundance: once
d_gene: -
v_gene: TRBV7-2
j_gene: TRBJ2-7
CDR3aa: CASGFPTPAQSYEQYF
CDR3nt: TGTGCCAGCGGCTTCCCCACGCCTGCACAGTCCTACGAGCAGTACTTC

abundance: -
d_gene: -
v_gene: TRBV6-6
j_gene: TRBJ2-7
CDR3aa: CASSASYNEQYF
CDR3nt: TGTGCCAGTTCTGCCTCCTACAATGAGCAGTACTTC

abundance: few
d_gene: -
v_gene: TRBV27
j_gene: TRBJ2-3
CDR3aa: CASSFYPSRFPSTDTQYF
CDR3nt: TGTGCCAGCAGTTTTTACCCCTCAAGGTTCCCCAGCACAGATACGCAGTATTTT

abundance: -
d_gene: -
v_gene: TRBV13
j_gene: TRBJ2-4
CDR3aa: CASSPLTAKNIQYF
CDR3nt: TGTGCCAGCAGCCCCTTAACGGCCAAAAACATTCAGTACTTC

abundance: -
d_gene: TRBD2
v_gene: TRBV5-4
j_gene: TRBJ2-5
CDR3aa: CASSLPSGGRKQETQYF
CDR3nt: TGTGCCAGCAGCCTTCCTAGCGGGGGGCGAAAACAAGAGACCCAGTACTTC

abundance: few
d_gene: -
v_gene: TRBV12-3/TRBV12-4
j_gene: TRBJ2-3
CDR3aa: CASSSLVGGGTDTQYF
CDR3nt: TGTGCCAGCAGCAGCCTTGTGGGGGGTGGCACAGATACGCAGTATTTT

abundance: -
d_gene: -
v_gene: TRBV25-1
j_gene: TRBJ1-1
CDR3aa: CASSDVTEAFF
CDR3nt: TGTGCCAGCAGTGATGTCACTGAAGCTTTCTTT

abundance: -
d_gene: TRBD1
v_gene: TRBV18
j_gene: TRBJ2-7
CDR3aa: CASSPTGAPRYEQYF
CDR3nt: TGTGCCAGCTCACCCACAGGGGCACCTAGGTACGAGCAGTACTTC

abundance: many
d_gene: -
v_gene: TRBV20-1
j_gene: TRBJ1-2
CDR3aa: CSARARTEHNFNYGYTF
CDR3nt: TGCAGTGCTAGAGCCCGGACGGAGCACAACTTCAACTATGGCTACACCTTC

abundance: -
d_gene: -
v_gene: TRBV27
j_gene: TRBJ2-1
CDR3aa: CASSPTYESSYNEQFF
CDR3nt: TGTGCCAGCAGTCCCACTTACGAAAGCTCCTACAATGAGCAGTTCTTT

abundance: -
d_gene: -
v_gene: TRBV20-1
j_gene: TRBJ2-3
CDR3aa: CSASEGMSGQYF
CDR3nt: TGCAGTGCTAGTGAAGGAATGAGCGGGCAGTATTTT

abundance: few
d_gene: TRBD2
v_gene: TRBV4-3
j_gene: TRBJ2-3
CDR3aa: CASSQVSGGRTDTQYF
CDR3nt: TGCGCCAGCAGCCAAGTGAGCGGGGGGCGAACAGATACGCAGTATTTT

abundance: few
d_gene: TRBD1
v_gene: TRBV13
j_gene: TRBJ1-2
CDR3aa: CASTDRGSNYGYTF
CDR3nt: TGTGCCAGCACGGACAGGGGGTCTAACTATGGCTACACCTTC

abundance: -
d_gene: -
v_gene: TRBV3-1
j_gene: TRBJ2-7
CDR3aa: CASSQECISEIPYEQYF
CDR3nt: TGTGCCAGCAGCCAAGAGTGTATTAGCGAAATTCCCTACGAGCAGTACTTC

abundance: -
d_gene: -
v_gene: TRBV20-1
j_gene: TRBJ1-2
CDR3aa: CSGMEDSRVNYGYTF
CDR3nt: TGCAGTGGCATGGAGGACAGTCGAGTCAACTATGGCTACACCTTC

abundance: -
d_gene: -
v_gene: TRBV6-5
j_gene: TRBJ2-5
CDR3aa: CASSYSRETPLQYF
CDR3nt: TGTGCCAGCAGTTATAGCAGGGAGACCCCCTTGCAGTACTTC

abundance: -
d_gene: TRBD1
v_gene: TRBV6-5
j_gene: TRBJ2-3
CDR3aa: CASSADRVPDTQYF
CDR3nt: TGTGCCAGCAGCGCCGACAGGGTACCAGATACGCAGTATTTT

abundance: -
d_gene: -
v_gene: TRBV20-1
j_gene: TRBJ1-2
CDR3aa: CSARSNRIPSEGYTF
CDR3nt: TGCAGTGCTAGATCCAACAGGATTCCCTCAGAGGGCTACACCTTC

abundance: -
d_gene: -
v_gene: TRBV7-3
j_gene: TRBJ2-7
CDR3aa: CASSPIREHEQYF
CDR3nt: TGTGCCAGCAGCCCTATCAGGGAACACGAGCAGTACTTC

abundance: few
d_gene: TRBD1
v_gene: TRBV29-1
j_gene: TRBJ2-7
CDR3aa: CSAGQGNSYEQYF
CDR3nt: TGCAGCGCCGGACAGGGTAACTCCTACGAGCAGTACTTC

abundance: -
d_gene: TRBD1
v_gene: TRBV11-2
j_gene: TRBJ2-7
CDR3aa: CASSSQTGTVVHEQYF
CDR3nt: TGTGCCAGCAGCTCCCAAACCGGGACAGTCGTCCACGAGCAGTACTTC

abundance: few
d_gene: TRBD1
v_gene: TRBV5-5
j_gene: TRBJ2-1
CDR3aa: CASSWGTGDNEQFF
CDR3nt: TGTGCCAGCAGCTGGGGGACAGGGGACAATGAGCAGTTCTTC

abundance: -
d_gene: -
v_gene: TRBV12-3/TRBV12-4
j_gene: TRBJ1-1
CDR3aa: CASTVDVRGWVTEAFF
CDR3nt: TGTGCCAGCACCGTTGACGTCAGGGGTTGGGTCACTGAAGCTTTCTTT

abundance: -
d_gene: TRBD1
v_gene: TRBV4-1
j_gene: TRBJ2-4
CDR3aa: CASSTRQGAKEQYF
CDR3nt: TGCGCCAGCAGCACCCGACAGGGGGCAAAAGAGCAGTACTTC

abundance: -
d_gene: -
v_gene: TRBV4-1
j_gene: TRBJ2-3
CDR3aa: CASSQVHNTDTQYF
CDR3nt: TGCGCCAGCAGCCAAGTACACAACACAGATACGCAGTATTTT

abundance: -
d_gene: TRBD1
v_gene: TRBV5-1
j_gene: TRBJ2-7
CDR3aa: CASSSGQGAHEQYF
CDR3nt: TGCGCCAGCAGCTCAGGACAGGGGGCCCACGAGCAGTACTTC

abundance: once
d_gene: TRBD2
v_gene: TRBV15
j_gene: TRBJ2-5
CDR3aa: CATSKTGRAGLKTQYF
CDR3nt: TGTGCCACCAGCAAAACGGGACGAGCGGGGCTAAAGACCCAGTACTTC

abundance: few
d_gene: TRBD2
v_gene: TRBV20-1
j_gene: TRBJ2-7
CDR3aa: CSASPLAGILYEQYF
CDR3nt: TGCAGTGCTAGTCCGCTAGCGGGGATCCTCTACGAGCAGTACTTC

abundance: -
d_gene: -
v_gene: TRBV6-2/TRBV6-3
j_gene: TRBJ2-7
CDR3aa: CASSYVHNYEQYF
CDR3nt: TGTGCCAGCAGTTACGTGCACAACTACGAGCAGTACTTC

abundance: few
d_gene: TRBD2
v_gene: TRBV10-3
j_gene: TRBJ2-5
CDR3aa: CAISVAGGLQETQYF
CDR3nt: TGTGCCATCAGTGTAGCGGGGGGGCTACAAGAGACCCAGTACTTC

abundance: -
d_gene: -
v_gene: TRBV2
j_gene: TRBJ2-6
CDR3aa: CASITGTGANVLTF
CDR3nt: TGTGCCAGCATCACAGGGACTGGGGCCAACGTCCTGACTTTC

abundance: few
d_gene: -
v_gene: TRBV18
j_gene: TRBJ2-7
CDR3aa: CASSAPGQRSEQYF
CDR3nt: TGTGCCAGCTCCGCCCCGGGTCAGAGATCCGAGCAGTACTTC

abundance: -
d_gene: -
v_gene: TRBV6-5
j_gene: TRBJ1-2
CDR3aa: CASSYGGPRVRGYTF
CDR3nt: TGTGCCAGCAGTTACGGCGGGCCGAGGGTTAGGGGCTACACCTTC

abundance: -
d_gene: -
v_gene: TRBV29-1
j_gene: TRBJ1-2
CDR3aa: CSVEDQAGRDSPYGYTF
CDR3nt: TGCAGCGTTGAAGATCAGGCAGGGAGGGACTCCCCCTATGGCTACACCTTC

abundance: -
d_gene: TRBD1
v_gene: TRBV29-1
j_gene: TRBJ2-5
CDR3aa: CSVEKPGQGASETQYF
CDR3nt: TGCAGCGTTGAAAAACCGGGACAGGGGGCTAGTGAGACCCAGTACTTC

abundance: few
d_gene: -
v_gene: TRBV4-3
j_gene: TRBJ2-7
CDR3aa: CASSQGQKNYEQYF
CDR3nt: TGCGCCAGCAGCCAAGGACAGAAAAACTACGAGCAGTACTTC

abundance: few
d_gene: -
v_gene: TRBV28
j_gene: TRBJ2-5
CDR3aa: CASSLADIQETQYF
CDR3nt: TGTGCCAGCAGTTTGGCGGACATCCAAGAGACCCAGTACTTC

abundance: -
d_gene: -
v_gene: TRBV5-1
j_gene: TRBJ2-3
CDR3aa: CASSFGRTASTDTQYF
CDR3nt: TGCGCCAGCAGCTTCGGGCGGACAGCTAGCACAGATACGCAGTATTTT

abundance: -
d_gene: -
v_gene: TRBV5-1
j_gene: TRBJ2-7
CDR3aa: CASGLKGPSYEQYF
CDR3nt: TGCGCCAGCGGCTTGAAGGGACCCTCCTACGAGCAGTACTTC

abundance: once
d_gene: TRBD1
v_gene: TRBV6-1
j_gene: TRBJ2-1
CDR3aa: CASRSTGFDEQFF
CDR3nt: TGTGCCAGCAGATCGACAGGGTTCGATGAGCAGTTCTTC

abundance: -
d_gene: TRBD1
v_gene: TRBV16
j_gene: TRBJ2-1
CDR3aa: CASSQLRETGRHEQFF
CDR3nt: TGTGCCAGCAGCCAATTAAGGGAGACAGGGCGGCATGAGCAGTTCTTC

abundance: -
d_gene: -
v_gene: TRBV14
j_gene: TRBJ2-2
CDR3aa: CASSQGPPFGGELFF
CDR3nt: TGTGCCAGCAGCCAAGGGCCTCCCTTTGGCGGGGAGCTGTTTTTT

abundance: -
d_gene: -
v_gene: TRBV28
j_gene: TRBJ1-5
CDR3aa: CASRTQSSLGNQSQHF
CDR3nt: TGTGCCAGCAGAACACAGTCCAGTTTGGGCAATCAGTCCCAGCATTTT

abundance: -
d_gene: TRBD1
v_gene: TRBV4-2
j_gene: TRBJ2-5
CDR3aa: CASSQAQGAEKETQYF
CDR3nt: TGTGCCAGCAGCCAAGCCCAGGGGGCTGAGAAGGAGACCCAGTACTTC

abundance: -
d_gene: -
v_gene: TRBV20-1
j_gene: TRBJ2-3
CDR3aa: CSALEDTTTGRGWDTQYF
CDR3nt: TGCAGTGCTCTAGAGGACACTACCACAGGGAGAGGTTGGGATACGCAGTATTTT

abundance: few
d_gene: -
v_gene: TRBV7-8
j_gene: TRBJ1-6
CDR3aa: CASSLGGTLNSPLHF
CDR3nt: TGTGCCAGCAGCTTAGGAGGGACCCTTAATTCACCCCTCCACTTT

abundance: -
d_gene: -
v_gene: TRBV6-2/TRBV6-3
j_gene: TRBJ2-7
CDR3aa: CASRSLGVGEQYF
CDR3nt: TGTGCCAGCAGATCTCTAGGGGTTGGCGAGCAGTACTTC

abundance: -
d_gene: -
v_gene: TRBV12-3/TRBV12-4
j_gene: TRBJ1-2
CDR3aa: CASTGGVNYGYTF
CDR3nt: TGTGCCAGCACCGGGGGCGTTAACTATGGCTACACCTTC

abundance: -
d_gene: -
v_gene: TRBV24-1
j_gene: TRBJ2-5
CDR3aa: CATSLLPTGAQYF
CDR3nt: TGTGCCACCAGTCTTCTCCCCACAGGCGCGCAGTACTTC

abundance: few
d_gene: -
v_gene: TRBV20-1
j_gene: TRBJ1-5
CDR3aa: CSAEVGAAFNQPQHF
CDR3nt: TGCAGTGCAGAGGTGGGGGCAGCCTTCAATCAGCCCCAGCATTTT

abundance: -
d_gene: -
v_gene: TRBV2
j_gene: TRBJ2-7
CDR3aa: CASRERTAIGYEQYF
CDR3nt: TGTGCCAGCAGAGAAAGGACAGCGATAGGATACGAGCAGTACTTC